These 11 T cell receptor beta chains were all obtained from the same sample, sequenced in a study of blood T cell repertoires in COVID-19. TCRdb keeps only in-frame clones here, not all; method: immunoSEQ multiplex PCR. Of about 190,000 clones in the sample, around 84% were seen once. Sequenced sample: PBMCs or T cells enriched from blood (not recorded which). The receptors stem from a woman between 25 and 40 years old who had been exposed to COVID-19.

The CDR3 nucleotides are TGTGCCAGCAGCCAAGGGGGGGGAAACACTGAAGCTTTCTTT. Protein: CASSQGGGNTEAFF. The V gene is TRBV3-1 (or the pseudogene TRBV3-2), the J gene TRBJ1-1, with a weak D call TRBD1 (5 bases). The CDR3 is 14 amino acids. Germline V gives CDR1 LGHDT, CDR2 YNNKEL (reference sequence). V was pared by 1 base and J by 2 bases, with 8 bases between.

The chain has TRBV6-1 and TRBJ1-3; D remains ambiguous. This CDR3 is 17 amino acids long. V dropped 1 base and J dropped 0 bases, with 13 bases sitting between them. Germline CDR1 reads MNHNS; CDR2 reads SASEGT. CDR3 residues: CASSEEWAQSSGNTIYF. The CDR3 bases are TGTGCCAGCAGTGAAGAGTGGGCACAGTCCTCTGGAAACACCATATATTTT.

The chain carries TRBV21-1 and TRBJ2-1; TRBD1, the D gene given by the table, was not confirmed from the DNA. TRBV21-1 is a pseudogene. The CDR3 is 16 amino acids. The CDR3: CASSKAGGGTYNEQFF. The CDR3 bases are TGTGCCAGCAGCAAAGCCGGAGGGGGCACCTACAATGAGCAGTTCTTC.

V and J are TRBV4-1 and TRBJ2-2, with D unclear. CDR3 length: 16 amino acids. V lost 2 bases and J 4 bases, leaving 14 bases between the germline ends. Germline CDR1 and CDR2: MGHRA and YSYEKL. Written as DNA, the CDR3 is TGCGCCAGCAGCCAAATCGGCGCAGCAGGCACCGGGGAGCTGTTTTTT. Translation: CASSQIGAAGTGELFF.

The J gene is TRBJ2-1, the V gene TRBV24-1; TRBD2 is a possible D gene (6 bases). Trimming pared 3 bases from V and 10 bases from J, leaving 24 bases between. The CDR3 runs to 17 residues. In germline, CDR1 is KGHDR, CDR2 SFDVKD. The DNA for the CDR3 is TGTGCCACCAGTGATCCTACAATGGGGACTCCCCCCCGGGAGCAGTTCTTC. It codes for CATSDPTMGTPPREQFF.

The rearrangement links TRBV20-1 to TRBJ1-2, with D unclear. Germline loops: CDR1 DFQATT, CDR2 SNEGSKA (reference sequence). V was cut by 6 bases and J by 8 bases, with 13 bases left in between. The CDR3 is 11 amino acids. The CDR3 sequence is CSAPAGWGYTF. CDR3 DNA: TGCAGTGCCCCTGCGGGATGGGGCTACACCTTC.

The genes are TRBV29-1 and TRBJ2-1, with D tentatively TRBD2 (5 bases). V was shortened by 5 bases and J by 8 bases, with 13 bases between the two germline ends. Germline loops: CDR1 SQVTM, CDR2 ANQGSEA. This CDR3 comprises 12 residues. The CDR3 DNA reads TGCAGCGTTCTACTAGTAACGGATGAGCAGTTCTTC. This sequence encodes CSVLLVTDEQFF.

This rearrangement joins TRBV3-1 (or the pseudogene TRBV3-2) to TRBJ1-6; TRBD1 aligns across 9 bases. The CDR3 runs to 16 residues. Germline CDR1 and CDR2: LGHDT and YNNKEL (reference sequence). Unmatched junction bases numbered 7, after V lost 3 bases and J lost 7 bases. CDR3 nucleotides: TGTGCCAGCAGCCACTTTCCGGGACAGGGAAATTCACCCCTCCACTTT. It encodes CASSHFPGQGNSPLHF.

The chain links TRBV10-3 to TRBJ2-5; 7 nucleotides agree with TRBD1. J lost 2 bases, V lost 6 bases, and 9 bases had no gene match. The CDR3 has 15 amino acids. Germline V gene data show CDR1 as ENHRY and CDR2 as SYGVKD. This chain's CDR3 is CAIRMTGNLQETQYF. Here the CDR3 DNA reads TGTGCCATCAGGATGACAGGGAACCTACAAGAGACCCAGTACTTC.

This chain links TRBV29-1 with TRBJ2-7; the match to TRBD1 covers 8 bases. CDR1 and CDR2 (germline): SQVTM, ANQGSEA. The CDR3 totals 12 residues. V was clipped by 7 bases and J by 6 bases; unmatched bases: 8. CDR3 sequence: CSAGGAFAEQYF. CDR3 sequence (DNA): TGCAGCGCAGGGGGCGCATTCGCCGAGCAGTACTTC.

The chain carries TRBV5-1 and TRBJ2-7; D possibly corresponds to TRBD1 (6 bases). Trimming took 5 bases from V and 3 from J, leaving 18 bases between them. Looked up from germline, CDR1 is SGHRS and CDR2 is YFSETQ. The CDR3 covers 15 residues. DNA for the CDR3: TGCGCCAGCAGAGAAGGACAGCCACAATACTACGAGCAGTACTTC. Its protein product is CASREGQPQYYEQYF. The whole variable domain, remainder taken from reference TRBV5-1 and TRBJ2-7, is KAGVTQTPRYLIKTRGQQVTLSCSPISGHRSVSWYQQTPGQGLQFLFEYFSETQRNKGNFPGRFSGRQFSNSRSEMNVSTLELGDSALYLCASREGQPQYYEQYFGPGTRLTVT.